This T cell receptor beta chain appears in the sequencing data of a study of spatial heterogeneity in lung cancer. Notes on the study in general: The study found that expanded intratumoral alpha and beta TCR counts tracked tumor mutation counts. Estimated TCR-seq coverage of tumor T cells was only around 7% for alpha chains. For beta chains, the corresponding estimate was approximately 13%.

This CDR3 has 12 amino acids. The V gene lost 6 bases and the J gene lost 9 bases, with 12 bases spanning the gap. Germline V CDR1 and CDR2: LGHDT, YNNKEL (reference sequence). By share, this clonotype ranks as large. Its antigen is not known. TCRdb redid the calling of the 5' RACE reads with MiXCR, one entry per CDR3 protein. The table records 5,800 or so distinct CDR3 sequences, about 27% of them present only once. This sample's time point: sample taken at primary tumor resection. This specimen was lung tumor tissue, taken at surgery. The V and J genes are TRBV3-1 and TRBJ2-1; no clear D gene. This receptor was identified in a male donor with early-stage non-small cell lung cancer. The DNA of the CDR3 is TGTGCCAGCAGTCCTATAGGCAGTGAGCAGTTCTTC. It translates to CASSPIGSEQFF.